The T cell receptor beta chain under discussion was sequenced for a study of type 1 and type 2 diabetes patients. Genomic DNA was the PCR template. A primer set of 30 forward and 13 reverse primers amplified the CDR3. TCRdb recomputed calls from the multiplex PCR reads with MiXCR, one row per CDR3 protein. The sample gives under 300,000 distinct CDR3 sequences, around 50% of which show up once; roughly an eighth is in the top ten. The germline gives CDR1 MDHEN, CDR2 SYDVKM. V lost 3 bases to trimming and J lost 8 bases, with 17 bases between them. The length of the CDR3 is 16 residues. The TCR sequence derives from a young man with type 2 diabetes. The chain joins TRBV28 to TRBJ1-6; TRBD1 might be the D (5 bases). Material: peripheral blood mononuclear cells (PBMCs). CDR3 nucleotides: TGTGCCAGCAGTTTCTTGAATGTTGTAGGGGATTCACCCCTCCACTTT. Translating it yields CASSFLNVVGDSPLHF.